This passage covers 31 T cell receptor beta chains from one sample sequenced in a study of T cells in Graves' hyperthyroidism and ophthalmopathy. From RNA transcripts, TCR beta CDR3 regions were amplified. The TCR CDR3 was amplified in a first-round RT-PCR using the HTBI primer set. One entry per CDR3 protein, called by TCRdb with MiXCR from the multiplex PCR reads. This sample yields about 160,000 distinct CDR3 sequences, of which over 7.5% are seen a single time; roughly a fifth belongs to the top ten. Material for sequencing was blood. The receptors originated from a woman aged 18-29 years with Graves' hyperthyroidism that later progressed to Graves' ophthalmopathy.

The CDR3 is CASKPGLELNIQYF. The CDR3 bases are TGTGCCAGTAAACCGGGACTAGAGTTGAACATTCAGTACTTC. V usage is TRBV19 and J usage is TRBJ2-4; TRBD2 agrees at 8 bases. This CDR3 is 14 amino acids long. The germline CDR1 and CDR2 sequences are LNHDA and SQIVND (reference sequence). After removal of 7 bases from V and 7 bases from J, the junction contained 9 bases not matched to a gene.

This clonotype occurred a few times. V is TRBV5-6 and J is TRBJ2-3, with a tentative D call TRBD2 (5 bases). Germline V gene lookup returns CDR1 SGHDT and CDR2 YYEEEE. This CDR3 contains 15 residues. Deletions cut 2 bases from V and 0 bases from J, with 10 bases between. CDR3 in DNA: TGTGCCAGCAGCTTCTTGCGGGCGAGCACAGATACGCAGTATTTT. This sequence encodes CASSFLRASTDTQYF.

At least ten counts were recorded for this clonotype. V gene TRBV6-1 combines with J gene TRBJ2-2, with 12 nucleotides matching TRBD1. With 7 bases clipped from V and 5 bases from J, the junction kept 8 bases outside the gene matches. Looked up from germline, CDR1 is MNHNS and CDR2 is SASEGT. CDR3 length equals 16 residues. Here the CDR3 DNA reads TGTGCCAGCAACACCGGGACAGGGGGCCGAACCGGGGAGCTGTTTTTT. It encodes CASNTGTGGRTGELFF.

This clonotype was found many times. The genes are TRBV12-3 or TRBV12-4 and TRBJ1-5; D call uncertain. This CDR3 has 16 residues. V was pared by 1 base and J by 2 bases, with 12 bases between. The DNA of the CDR3 is TGTGCCAGCAGTTTAGACCGGTCGGAAGGCAATCAGCCCCAGCATTTT. Translating gives CASSLDRSEGNQPQHF.

In this sample, this clonotype turned up a few times. The chain carries TRBV4-1 and TRBJ2-2; 15 nucleotides agree with TRBD2. V shed 0 bases and J 8 bases; nucleotides not matched to a gene: 7. Per germline, CDR1 MGHRA and CDR2 YSYEKL. The CDR3 covers 18 residues. CDR3 in amino acids: CASSQERTSGGARGELFF. The DNA for the CDR3 is TGCGCCAGCAGCCAAGAGAGGACTAGCGGGGGGGCCAGAGGGGAGCTGTTTTTT.

This sequence joins TRBV4-1 and TRBJ1-6; weak D call: TRBD1 (5 bases). Trimming removed 3 bases at V and 12 bases at J, with 21 bases between. The CDR3 loop spans 16 amino acids. Per germline, CDR1 MGHRA and CDR2 YSYEKL. The DNA of the CDR3 is TGCGCCAGCAGCCACCCCCCTAGGGGAGTGGGGAGACCCCTCCACTTT. This sequence encodes CASSHPPRGVGRPLHF.

With respect to this clonotype: A much larger clone lies a single base off, so this may be a read error. The chain recombines TRBV13 with TRBJ2-3; possible D gene TRBD1, 6 bases. The germline CDR1 and CDR2 sequences are PRHDT and FYEKMQ (reference sequence). The CDR3 consists of 14 residues. Trimming left V 5 bases short and J 1 base short, with 10 bases between. The CDR3 region has the DNA TGTGCCAGCAGCCACGAGGGGGGCACAGATACGCAGTATTTT. It codes for CASSHEGGTDTQYF.

This clonotype has ten or more counts. The rearrangement links TRBV27 to TRBJ1-1, with a weak D call TRBD1 (6 bases). V lost 3 bases, J lost 7 bases, and 15 bases lay in between. Looked up from germline, CDR1 is MNHEY and CDR2 is SMNVEV (reference sequence). CDR3 length: 14 residues. The CDR3 reads CASSFTGTPHEAFF. The CDR3 DNA reads TGTGCCAGCAGTTTTACCGGGACACCACATGAAGCTTTCTTT.

This clonotype was counted at least ten times. One end of the junction does not line up with germline, which may come from a read error. CDR3 in amino acids: CASSIGLAAYERYF. The CDR3 DNA is TGTGCCAGCAGCATAGGACTAGCGGCCTACGAGCGGTACTTC. V usage is TRBV2 and J usage is TRBJ2-7; 10 positions agree with TRBD2. The germline V gene encodes CDR1 SNHLY and CDR2 FYNNEI. This CDR3 contains 14 residues.

This clonotype was recorded many times. The rearrangement joins TRBV7-9 to TRBJ2-5, with a weak D call TRBD1 (5 bases). Trimming stripped 5 bases from V and 5 bases from J, with 15 bases between. The CDR3 is 14 amino acids. CDR1 is SEHNR and CDR2 is FQNEAQ in the germline V gene (reference sequence). CDR3 sequence: CASSKPRVGETQYF. The CDR3 DNA is TGTGCCAGCAGCAAGCCCAGGGTAGGGGAGACCCAGTACTTC.

In its sample, this clonotype was seen a few times. J is TRBJ2-1 and V is TRBV4-2; D uncertain. Trimming took off 4 bases at V and 6 bases at J, with 10 bases between the two ends. Germline V CDR1 and CDR2: LGHNA, YNFKEQ. This CDR3 has 13 residues. The CDR3 region is CASSPPSSNEQFF. DNA for the CDR3: TGTGCCAGCAGCCCCCCGAGTAGCAATGAGCAGTTCTTC.

This clonotype was counted ten times or more. The chain carries TRBV6-2 or TRBV6-3 and TRBJ2-1, with D maybe TRBD2 (5 bases). Germline V gene sequence: CDR1 MNHEY, CDR2 SVGEGT. The CDR3 is 18 residues long. V gave up 1 base and J gave up 0 bases, with 16 bases separating them. The CDR3 region is CASSYFLQRPSSYNEQFF. The DNA for the CDR3 is TGTGCCAGCAGTTACTTTCTCCAGCGGCCAAGCTCCTACAATGAGCAGTTCTTC.

This clonotype was picked up many times. The gene calls are TRBV7-9 and TRBJ1-2; D perhaps matches TRBD1 (6 bases). CDR1 SEHNR and CDR2 FQNEAQ come from the germline V gene (reference sequence). This CDR3 is built from 15 residues. Trimming cost V 5 bases and J 3 bases, with 16 bases left between them. CDR3 nucleotides: TGTGCCAGCAGCGATGGGAGGGGGGGGGACTATGGCTACACCTTC. It yields the protein CASSDGRGGDYGYTF.

There are many counts of this clonotype. V is TRBV27 and J is TRBJ2-7; D gene ambiguous. The CDR3 covers 14 residues. Germline-derived CDR1 and CDR2 are MNHEY and SMNVEV (reference sequence). V was clipped by 6 bases and J by 5 bases, with 17 bases between them. This chain's CDR3 is CASSPPVVLNEQYF. Written as DNA, the CDR3 is TGTGCCAGCAGCCCCCCGGTAGTCCTGAACGAGCAGTACTTC.

This clonotype was counted at least ten times. The chain employs TRBV6-1 and TRBJ2-5; TRBD2 matches at 11 bases. V dropped 6 bases and J dropped 5; count of bases not matched to a gene: 8. The germline V gene encodes CDR1 MNHNS and CDR2 SASEGT. The CDR3 sequence is 15 residues long. The CDR3 DNA follows: TGTGCCAGCAGGCCCACTAGCGGGAGCGGGGAGACCCAGTACTTC. Encoded protein: CASRPTSGSGETQYF.

At least ten counts were recorded for this clonotype. V is TRBV19 and J is TRBJ1-2; D remains unclear. The V gene's germline CDR1 is LNHDA and CDR2 SQIVND (reference sequence). There are 13 residues in the CDR3. V was cut by 0 bases and J by 2 bases, with 4 bases left in between. The CDR3 sequence: CASSIEQNYGYTF. For the CDR3, the DNA is TGTGCCAGTAGTATAGAACAGAACTATGGCTACACCTTC. The full variable domain, with the rest looked up from reference TRBV19 and TRBJ1-2, is DGGITQSPKYLFRKEGQNVTLSCEQNLNHDAMYWYRQDPGQGLRLIYYSQIVNDFQKGDIAEGYSVSREKKESFPLTVTSAQKNPTAFYLCASSIEQNYGYTFGSGTRLTVV.

The chain joins TRBV5-6 to TRBJ1-6, with TRBD1 matching over 9 bases. This CDR3 is 14 amino acids long. Trimming took 2 bases from V and 8 from J; bases not matched to a gene: 2. Germline CDR1 reads SGHDT; CDR2 reads YYEEEE. CDR3 loop: CASSFTGGDSPLHF. DNA for the CDR3: TGTGCCAGCAGCTTCACAGGGGGCGATTCACCCCTCCACTTT.

There are many counts of this clonotype. The V and J genes are TRBV11-2 and TRBJ1-1, with D hard to call. The germline V gene encodes CDR1 SGHAT and CDR2 FQNNGV. This CDR3 spans 11 amino acids. Trimming left V 5 bases short and J 7 bases short, with 8 bases between. The CDR3 DNA reads as TGTGCCAGCAGCGCCAGAAATGAAGCTTTCTTT. Residues: CASSARNEAFF.

This clonotype was recorded at least ten times. The chain couples TRBV24-1 to TRBJ2-3, with 8 positions matching TRBD2. This CDR3 is built from 14 residues. Germline trimming cut 6 bases from V and 4 bases from J; bases unmatched to any gene: 5. Germline CDR1 reads KGHDR; CDR2 reads SFDVKD. The CDR3 DNA is TGTGCCACCAGTAGAGCGGGAGTCTCAGATACGCAGTATTTT. It codes for CATSRAGVSDTQYF.

This clonotype has ten or more counts. The chain links TRBV19 to TRBJ1-1; 7 bases line up with TRBD1. The ends lost 3 bases at V and 2 bases at J; junction bases unmatched: 3. The CDR3 consists of 14 residues. Germline V lookup: CDR1 LNHDA, CDR2 SQIVND (reference sequence). CDR3 loop: CASSIGTENTEAFF. The CDR3 bases are TGTGCCAGTAGTATCGGGACAGAAAACACTGAAGCTTTCTTT.

This clonotype was recorded many times. The chain employs TRBV20-1 and TRBJ1-2, with D perhaps TRBD1 (6 bases). The CDR3 is 13 amino acids. Trimming removed 6 bases at V and 1 base at J, with 12 bases between. In germline, CDR1 is DFQATT, CDR2 SNEGSKA (reference sequence). CDR3 region: CSARTEVNYGYTF. The DNA of the CDR3 is TGCAGTGCGCGGACAGAAGTTAACTATGGCTACACCTTC.

The chain joins TRBV5-6 to TRBJ2-3, with TRBD2 as a possible D gene (6 bases). CDR1 SGHDT and CDR2 YYEEEE come from the germline V gene. The ends were cut back, 10 bases at V and 0 bases at J, with 15 bases in the middle. This CDR3 region has 14 residues. CDR3 loop: CAGKAGPSTDTQYF. The DNA of the CDR3 is TGTGCCGGAAAAGCGGGCCCTAGCACAGATACGCAGTATTTT.

The V and J genes are TRBV7-2 and TRBJ2-1, with 8 bases fitting TRBD1. V lost 6 bases and J lost 7; bases outside the gene matches: 11. Germline CDR1 reads SGHTA; CDR2 reads FQGNSA. This CDR3 contains 15 residues. CDR3 amino acids: CASSQDRAGSNEQFF. The CDR3 nucleotides read TGTGCCAGCAGTCAGGACAGGGCTGGCTCTAATGAGCAGTTCTTC.

In its sample, this clonotype was seen many times. For the CDR3, the DNA is TGTGCCAGCAGCTTGACAGGGTCCGAGCAGTACTTC. It translates to CASSLTGSEQYF. The chain joins TRBV11-2 to TRBJ2-7, with 7 bases aligning to TRBD1. This CDR3 has 12 residues. V lost 3 bases, J lost 6 bases, and 2 bases stayed unmatched. Germline CDR1 is SGHAT and CDR2 is FQNNGV. Combining the CDR3 with reference TRBV11-2 and TRBJ2-7 gives the whole variable domain EAGVAQSPRYKIIEKRQSVAFWCNPISGHATLYWYQQILGQGPKLLIQFQNNGVVDDSQLPKDRFSAERLKGVDSTLKIQPAKLEDSAVYLCASSLTGSEQYFGPGTRLTVT.

This clonotype was seen repeatedly, ten times or more. The chain combines TRBV12-3 or TRBV12-4 with TRBJ2-2; D gene ambiguous. The CDR3 loop spans 11 amino acids. V gave up 3 bases and J gave up 7 bases, with 3 bases separating them. CDR3 bases: TGTGCCAGCAGTTTCATCGGGGAGCTGTTTTTT. Its protein is CASSFIGELFF.

At least ten counts were recorded for this clonotype. This chain links TRBV3-1 with TRBJ2-1; 12 bases agree with TRBD1. The CDR3 totals 13 residues. CDR1 and CDR2 (germline): LGHDT, YNNKEL (reference sequence). Germline trimming cut 6 bases from V and 9 bases from J; bases unmatched to any gene: 3. The CDR3 DNA follows: TGTGCCAGCAGGGGGACAGGGGGCGGTGAGCAGTTCTTC. Its translation is CASRGTGGGEQFF.

This clonotype was seen many times. The rearrangement joins TRBV9 to TRBJ1-6; D is undetermined. The V end lost 0 bases, the J end lost 7 bases, and 11 bases lay between the germline ends. Germline assignment: CDR1 SGDLS and CDR2 YYNGEE. The CDR3 runs 15 residues. The CDR3 bases are TGTGCCAGCAGCGTAGCTACGGCGGAGAATTCACCCCTCCACTTT. This gives the protein CASSVATAENSPLHF.

Ten or more counts support this clonotype. The gene calls are TRBV6-1 and TRBJ1-2; D gene uncertain. CDR1 and CDR2 from the germline V gene are MNHNS and SASEGT. V shed 4 bases and J shed 8 bases, with 11 bases lying between them. The CDR3 contains 12 residues. CDR3 coding DNA: TGTGCCAGCAGTGGACCAGTCGGAGGCTACACCTTC. It yields the protein CASSGPVGGYTF.

This clonotype was observed a few times. This chain connects TRBV30 to TRBJ2-3, with 12 bases that match TRBD2. CDR3 size: 17 residues. V was clipped by 3 bases and J by 0 bases; unmatched bases: 7. CDR1 is GTSNPN and CDR2 is SVGIG in the germline V gene (reference sequence). The CDR3 DNA sequence: TGTGCCTGGAGGCCAAAAGGACTAGCGGGGAGCACAGATACGCAGTATTTT. This codes for CAWRPKGLAGSTDTQYF.

At least ten counts were recorded for this clonotype. The V and J genes are TRBV6-1 and TRBJ1-2, with TRBD1 as a possible D gene (5 bases). The V and J ends lost 5 bases and 3 bases respectively, with 10 bases between them. This CDR3 has 13 amino acids. The germline V gene encodes CDR1 MNHNS and CDR2 SASEGT. The CDR3 protein is CASSWGGDYGYTF. The CDR3 DNA reads TGTGCCAGCAGTTGGGGGGGAGACTATGGCTACACCTTC.

Many counts were recorded for this clonotype. V is TRBV11-1 and J is TRBJ2-7; D is uncertain. The ends were cut back, 2 bases at V and 1 base at J, with 15 bases in the middle. From germline, CDR1 is SGHAT and CDR2 FQDESV (reference sequence). The CDR3 is made up of 16 amino acids. Here the CDR3 reads CASSLIEGLGSYEQYF. The CDR3 nucleotides read TGTGCCAGCAGCTTAATTGAAGGGCTCGGGTCCTACGAGCAGTACTTC.